This entry lists 19 T cell receptor beta chains sequenced from one sample in a study of identifying expanded T cells in peripheral blood. Assay: immunoSEQ multiplex PCR; the TCRdb copy retains only in-frame clones and omits some. The table shows 120,000 or so clones, with approximately 84% occurring only once. The sequenced sample consisted of blood. These receptors originate from a person between 18 and 75 years old in good health.

This rearrangement joins TRBV7-2 to TRBJ2-7; D possibly corresponds to TRBD2 (6 bases). CDR3 length: 15 amino acids. V lost 5 bases, J lost 3 bases, and 17 bases lay in between. Per the germline V gene, CDR1 is SGHTA and CDR2 is FQGNSA. CDR3 nucleotides: TGTGCCAGCAGCGCCTGGTCGGAGGGTATCTACGAGCAGTACTTC. This translates into CASSAWSEGIYEQYF.

The chain combines TRBV27 with TRBJ1-6, with a tentative D call TRBD1 (6 bases). CDR1 MNHEY and CDR2 SMNVEV come from the germline V gene (reference sequence). V lost 5 bases to trimming and J lost 4 bases, with 18 bases between them. The CDR3 has 17 amino acids. The CDR3 is CASSILSGGDYNSPLHF. CDR3 coding DNA: TGTGCCAGCAGTATTCTTTCCGGGGGCGATTATAATTCACCCCTCCACTTT.

V usage is TRBV30 and J usage is TRBJ1-3, with D uncertain. Trimming cost V 1 base and J 0 bases, with 4 bases left between them. Germline CDR1 is GTSNPN and CDR2 is SVGIG (reference sequence). CDR3 size: 13 residues. The CDR3 region is CAWSAGSGNTIYF. CDR3 DNA: TGTGCCTGGAGTGCGGGCTCTGGAAACACCATATATTTT.

The V and J genes are TRBV18 and TRBJ2-5; a weak D match, TRBD1 (6 bases). CDR3 length equals 14 residues. Deletions cut 1 base from V and 5 bases from J, with 11 bases between. CDR1 and CDR2 (germline): KGHSH, LQKENI. The CDR3 nucleotides read TGTGCCAGCTCACCACTACAGGGATCTGAGACCCAGTACTTC. Translated: CASSPLQGSETQYF.

The CDR3 region has the DNA TGTGCCAGCAGCTTGGCCCTGGGGACCTACACCGGGGAGCTGTTTTTT. As protein: CASSLALGTYTGELFF. The chain is built from TRBV5-6 and TRBJ2-2; D tentatively reads TRBD1 or TRBD2 (5 bases each). Per germline, CDR1 SGHDT and CDR2 YYEEEE. The CDR3 sequence is 16 residues long. Trimming stripped 0 bases from V and 3 bases from J, with 12 bases between.

The chain is built from TRBV7-2 and TRBJ1-5, with D hard to call. V lost 1 base, J lost 6 bases, and 4 bases lay in between. From germline, CDR1 is SGHTA and CDR2 FQGNSA. The CDR3 loop spans 12 amino acids. The CDR3 loop is CASSLDPQPQHF. CDR3 nucleotides: TGTGCCAGCAGCTTAGACCCTCAGCCCCAGCATTTT. Full variable domain (remainder filled in from reference TRBV7-2 and TRBJ1-5): GAGVSQSPSNKVTEKGKDVELRCDPISGHTALYWYRQSLGQGLEFLIYFQGNSAPDKSGLPSDRFSAERTGGSVSTLTIQRTQQEDSAVYLCASSLDPQPQHFGDGTRLSIL.

The rearrangement uses TRBV6-5 and TRBJ1-2, with 9 bases matching TRBD1. V shed 5 bases and J 8 bases; nucleotides not matched to a gene: 6. Germline assignment: CDR1 MNHEY and CDR2 SVGAGI. The CDR3 length is 13 residues. CDR3 residues: CASSRDRVKGYTF. CDR3 sequence (DNA): TGTGCCAGCAGTCGGGACAGGGTTAAAGGCTACACCTTC.

The CDR3 is CASSKDSFSYEQYF. The CDR3 DNA sequence: TGTGCCAGCAGCAAGGACAGTTTCTCCTACGAGCAGTACTTC. J is TRBJ2-7 and V is TRBV7-2, with D possibly being TRBD1 (6 bases). The V gene's germline CDR1 is SGHTA and CDR2 FQGNSA. The CDR3 runs 14 residues. V lost 5 bases and J 0 bases, leaving 11 bases between the germline ends.

The chain joins TRBV7-9 to TRBJ2-4; possible D gene TRBD2, 5 bases. CDR3 length: 15 amino acids. CDR1 is SEHNR, CDR2 FQNEAQ, per germline (reference sequence). The ends were cut back, 4 bases at V and 7 bases at J, with 17 bases in the middle. The CDR3 region is CASSSSWTRWNIQYF. Written as DNA, the CDR3 is TGTGCCAGCAGCTCTTCTTGGACTCGGTGGAACATTCAGTACTTC. Combining the CDR3 with reference TRBV7-9 and TRBJ2-4 gives the whole variable domain DTGVSQNPRHKITKRGQNVTFRCDPISEHNRLYWYRQTLGQGPEFLTYFQNEAQLEKSRLLSDRFSAERPKGSFSTLEIQRTEQGDSAMYLCASSSSWTRWNIQYFGAGTRLSVL.

Notes on this clone: Its ends do not fully match the called genes, so a read error is possible. J is TRBJ1-1 and V is TRBV5-1; no firm D call. This CDR3 spans 11 amino acids. Germline CDR1 is SGHRS and CDR2 is YFSETQ. CDR3 loop: CASSLMGEAFF. CDR3 in DNA: TGTGCCAGCAGCTTAATGGGGGAAGCTTTCTTT.

The chain is built from TRBV7-2 and TRBJ1-5; 9 bases align to TRBD1. Germline V CDR1 and CDR2: SGHTA, FQGNSA. With 4 bases clipped from V and 6 bases from J, the junction kept 10 bases outside the gene matches. CDR3 length: 16 residues. CDR3 DNA sequence: TGTGCCAGCAGCTCTACCGGGACAGGGCTAGGTCAGCCCCAGCATTTT. The encoded protein is CASSSTGTGLGQPQHF. Full variable domain (outside the CDR3, taken from reference TRBV7-2 and TRBJ1-5): GAGVSQSPSNKVTEKGKDVELRCDPISGHTALYWYRQSLGQGLEFLIYFQGNSAPDKSGLPSDRFSAERTGGSVSTLTIQRTQQEDSAVYLCASSSTGTGLGQPQHFGDGTRLSIL.

The CDR3 loop reads CASSYFMGGNTGELFF. The CDR3 bases are TGTGCCAGCAGTTACTTCATGGGGGGGAATACCGGGGAGCTGTTTTTT. This chain uses TRBV6-5 with TRBJ2-2; 7 bases are a match to TRBD2. CDR1 and CDR2 (germline): MNHEY, SVGAGI. The CDR3 is 16 residues long. The J segment lost 5 bases and the V segment lost 1 base, leaving 7 bases of the junction unmatched.

The gene calls are TRBV4-3 and TRBJ1-1, with 9 bases fitting TRBD1. The CDR3 totals 14 residues. The J segment lost 3 bases and the V segment lost 4 bases, leaving 3 bases of the junction unmatched. Per germline, CDR1 LGHNA and CDR2 YSLEER. Here the CDR3 reads CASSLWTGDTEAFF. The CDR3 coding sequence is TGCGCCAGCAGCCTTTGGACAGGGGACACTGAAGCTTTCTTT.

The rearrangement links TRBV12-5 to TRBJ1-5; no definite D call. V was cut by 4 bases and J by 3 bases, with 13 bases left in between. Germline lookup yields CDR1 LGHNT and CDR2 FRNRAP. The CDR3 is 15 amino acids. The CDR3 coding sequence is TGTGCTAGTGGTTCCGGACTGGTATCCAATCAGCCCCAGCATTTT. Its protein product is CASGSGLVSNQPQHF.

This clone was seen once. This chain joins TRBV19 and TRBJ2-2; D unresolved. The CDR3 spans 12 residues. The germline gives CDR1 LNHDA, CDR2 SQIVND (reference sequence). V lost 8 bases to trimming and J lost 0 bases, with 4 bases between them. CDR3 amino acids: CASRANTGELFF. The CDR3 DNA reads TGTGCCAGTCGAGCGAACACCGGGGAGCTGTTTTTT.

The chain carries TRBV7-2 and TRBJ1-5, with a weak D call TRBD1 (5 bases). This CDR3 contains 17 residues. With 5 bases removed from V and 3 bases from J, the gap between germline ends came to 20 bases. In germline, CDR1 is SGHTA, CDR2 FQGNSA. The CDR3 sequence: CASSPARGVGINQPQHF. In nucleotides, the CDR3 is TGTGCCAGCAGCCCCGCTCGGGGGGTAGGGATCAATCAGCCCCAGCATTTT.

This sequence joins TRBV9 and TRBJ2-7; 9 bases line up with TRBD1. The ends lost 4 bases at V and 2 bases at J; junction bases unmatched: 4. CDR1 SGDLS and CDR2 YYNGEE come from the germline V gene. CDR3 size: 14 residues. CDR3 nucleotides: TGTGCCAGCAGCCCACAGGGGGCCCCCTACGAGCAGTACTTC. As protein: CASSPQGAPYEQYF. Drawing the rest from reference TRBV9 and TRBJ2-7, the complete variable domain is DSGVTQTPKHLITATGQRVTLRCSPRSGDLSVYWYQQSLDQGLQFLIQYYNGEERAKGNILERFSAQQFPDLHSELNLSSLELGDSALYFCASSPQGAPYEQYFGPGTRLTVT.

The sample holds one count of this clone. The chain combines TRBV4-3 with TRBJ2-2; D is possibly TRBD1 (6 bases). Germline CDR1 and CDR2: LGHNA and YSLEER. V was pared by 4 bases and J by 1 base, with 7 bases between. There are 14 residues in the CDR3. CDR3: CASSPDRNTGELFF. The CDR3 bases are TGCGCCAGCAGCCCGGACAGGAACACCGGGGAGCTGTTTTTT.

This chain uses TRBV6-5 with TRBJ2-3; D perhaps matches TRBD1 (6 bases). The V end lost 6 bases, the J end lost 0 bases, and 7 bases lay between the germline ends. Germline loops: CDR1 MNHEY, CDR2 SVGAGI. The CDR3 is 13 amino acids. CDR3 bases: TGTGCCAGCAGCAGGGGCAGCACAGATACGCAGTATTTT. It is translated as CASSRGSTDTQYF.